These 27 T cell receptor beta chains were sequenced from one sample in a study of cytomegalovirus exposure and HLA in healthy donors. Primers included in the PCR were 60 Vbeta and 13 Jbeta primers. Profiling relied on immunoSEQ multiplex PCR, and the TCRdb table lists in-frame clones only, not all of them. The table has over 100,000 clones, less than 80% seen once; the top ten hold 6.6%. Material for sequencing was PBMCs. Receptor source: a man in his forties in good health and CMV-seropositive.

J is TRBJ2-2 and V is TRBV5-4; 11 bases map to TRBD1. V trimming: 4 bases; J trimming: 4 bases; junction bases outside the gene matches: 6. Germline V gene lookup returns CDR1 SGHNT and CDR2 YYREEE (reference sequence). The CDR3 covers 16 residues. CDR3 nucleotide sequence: TGTGCCAGCAGCGAGGGGGACAGGGGGTTCACCGGGGAGCTGTTTTTT. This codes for CASSEGDRGFTGELFF.

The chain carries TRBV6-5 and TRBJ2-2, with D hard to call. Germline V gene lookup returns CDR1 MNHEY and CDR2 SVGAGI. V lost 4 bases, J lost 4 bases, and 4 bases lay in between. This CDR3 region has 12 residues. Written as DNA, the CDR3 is TGTGCCAGCAGTTTTAGCACCGGGGAGCTGTTTTTT. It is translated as CASSFSTGELFF.

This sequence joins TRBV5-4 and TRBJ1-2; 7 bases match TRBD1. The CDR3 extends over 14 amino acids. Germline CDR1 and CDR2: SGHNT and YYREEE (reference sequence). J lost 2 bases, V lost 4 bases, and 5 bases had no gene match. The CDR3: CASSIPTGNYGYTF. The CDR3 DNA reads TGTGCCAGCAGCATTCCGACAGGGAACTATGGCTACACCTTC.

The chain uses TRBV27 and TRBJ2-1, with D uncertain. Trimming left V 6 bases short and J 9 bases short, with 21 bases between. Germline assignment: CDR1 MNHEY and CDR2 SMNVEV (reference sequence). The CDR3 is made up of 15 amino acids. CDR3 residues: CASSRVLVDLSEQFF. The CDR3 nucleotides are TGTGCCAGCAGCCGGGTACTCGTTGATTTGAGTGAGCAGTTCTTC.

The CDR3 sequence is CASRRLAEADTQYF. The CDR3 DNA sequence: TGTGCCAGCAGACGACTAGCGGAGGCAGATACGCAGTATTTT. The chain recombines TRBV5-5 with TRBJ2-3, with TRBD2 matching 9 bases. The CDR3 sequence is 14 residues long. With 5 bases clipped from V and 4 bases from J, the junction kept 5 bases outside the gene matches. CDR1 is SGHKS, CDR2 YYEKEE, per germline (reference sequence).

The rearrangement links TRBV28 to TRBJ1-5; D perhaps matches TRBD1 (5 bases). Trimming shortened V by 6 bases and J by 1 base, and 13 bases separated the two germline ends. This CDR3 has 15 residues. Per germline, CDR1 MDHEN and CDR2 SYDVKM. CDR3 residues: CASSYDRRSNQPQHF. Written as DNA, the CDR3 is TGTGCCAGCAGCTATGACAGAAGAAGCAATCAGCCCCAGCATTTT.

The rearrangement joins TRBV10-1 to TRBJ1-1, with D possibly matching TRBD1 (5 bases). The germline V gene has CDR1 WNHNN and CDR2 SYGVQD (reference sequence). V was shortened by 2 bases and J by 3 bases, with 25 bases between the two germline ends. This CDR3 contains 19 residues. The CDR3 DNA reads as TGCGCCAGCAGTGAGAGGGCTACAGGACGCAGGCCGGGGGACACTGAAGCTTTCTTT. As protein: CASSERATGRRPGDTEAFF.

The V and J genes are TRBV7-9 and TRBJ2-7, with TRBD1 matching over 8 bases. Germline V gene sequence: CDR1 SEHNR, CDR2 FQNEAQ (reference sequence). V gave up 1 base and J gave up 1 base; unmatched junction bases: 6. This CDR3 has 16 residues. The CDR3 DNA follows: TGTGCCAGCAGCTTAGTTGGCAGGGGGCGATCCTACGAGCAGTACTTC. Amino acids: CASSLVGRGRSYEQYF.

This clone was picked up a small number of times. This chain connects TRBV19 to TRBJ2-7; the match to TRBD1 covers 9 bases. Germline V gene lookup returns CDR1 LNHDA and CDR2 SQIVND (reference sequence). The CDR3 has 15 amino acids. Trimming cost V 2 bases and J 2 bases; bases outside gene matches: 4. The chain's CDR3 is CASSIKQGATYEQYF. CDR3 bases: TGTGCCAGTAGTATAAAACAGGGGGCCACCTACGAGCAGTACTTC.

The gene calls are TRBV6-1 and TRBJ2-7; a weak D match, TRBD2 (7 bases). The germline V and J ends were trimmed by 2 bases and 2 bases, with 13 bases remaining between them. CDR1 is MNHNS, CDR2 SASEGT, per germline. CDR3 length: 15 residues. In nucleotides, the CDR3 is TGTGCCAGCAGTGAATTGGGCGGGGGCCCCTACGAGCAGTACTTC. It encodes CASSELGGGPYEQYF.

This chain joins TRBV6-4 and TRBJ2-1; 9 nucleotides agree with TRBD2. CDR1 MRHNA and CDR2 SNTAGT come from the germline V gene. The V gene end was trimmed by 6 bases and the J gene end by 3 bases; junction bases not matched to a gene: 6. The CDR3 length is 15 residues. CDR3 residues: CASRDVAGVYNEQFF. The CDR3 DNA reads TGTGCCAGCAGAGACGTAGCGGGGGTCTACAATGAGCAGTTCTTC.

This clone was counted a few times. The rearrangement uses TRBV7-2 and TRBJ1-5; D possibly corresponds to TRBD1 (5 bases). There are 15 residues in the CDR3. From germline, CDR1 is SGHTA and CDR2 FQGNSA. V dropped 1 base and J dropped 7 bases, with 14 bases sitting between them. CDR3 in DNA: TGTGCCAGCAGCTTAGGGGGGGGTGGCGGACAGCCCCAGCATTTT. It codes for CASSLGGGGGQPQHF.

In nucleotides, the CDR3 is TGTGCCAGCAGTCTTGAAGGGGCAGGTCTCAACACCATATATTTT. Encoded protein: CASSLEGAGLNTIYF. The rearrangement uses TRBV6-1 and TRBJ1-3; possible D gene TRBD1, 5 bases. The CDR3 is 15 amino acids. V was cut by 5 bases and J by 7 bases, with 18 bases left in between. The germline gives CDR1 MNHNS, CDR2 SASEGT.

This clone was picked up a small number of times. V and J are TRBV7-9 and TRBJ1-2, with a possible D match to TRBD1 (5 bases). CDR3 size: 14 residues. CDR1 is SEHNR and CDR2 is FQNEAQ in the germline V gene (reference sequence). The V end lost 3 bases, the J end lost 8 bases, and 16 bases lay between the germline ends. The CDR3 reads CASSLMSGGEGYTF. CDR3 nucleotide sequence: TGTGCCAGCAGCTTGATGTCGGGAGGGGAAGGCTACACCTTC.

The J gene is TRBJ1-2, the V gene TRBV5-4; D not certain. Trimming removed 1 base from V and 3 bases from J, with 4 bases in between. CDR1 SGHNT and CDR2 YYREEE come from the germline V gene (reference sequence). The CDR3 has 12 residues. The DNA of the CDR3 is TGTGCCAGCAGCTTGACGGACTATGGCTACACCTTC. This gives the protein CASSLTDYGYTF.

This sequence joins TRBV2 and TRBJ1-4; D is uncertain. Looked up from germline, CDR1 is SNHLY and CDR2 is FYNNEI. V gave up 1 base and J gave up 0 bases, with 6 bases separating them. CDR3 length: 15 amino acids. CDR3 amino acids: CASSEDAATNEKLFF. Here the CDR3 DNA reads TGTGCCAGCAGTGAAGACGCGGCAACTAATGAAAAACTGTTTTTT.

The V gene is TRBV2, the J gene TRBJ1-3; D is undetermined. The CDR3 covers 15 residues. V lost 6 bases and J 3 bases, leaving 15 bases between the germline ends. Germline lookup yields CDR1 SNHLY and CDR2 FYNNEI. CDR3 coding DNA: TGTGCCAGCAGCCCCTCCCCCTCCGGTGGAAACACCATATATTTT. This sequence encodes CASSPSPSGGNTIYF.

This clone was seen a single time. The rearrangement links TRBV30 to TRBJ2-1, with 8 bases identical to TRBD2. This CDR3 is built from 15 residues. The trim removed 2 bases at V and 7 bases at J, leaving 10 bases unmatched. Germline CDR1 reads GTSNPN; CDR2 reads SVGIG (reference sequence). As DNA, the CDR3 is TGTGCCTGGAGTATGGCGGGAGGCAAGTTGAATGAGCAGTTCTTC. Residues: CAWSMAGGKLNEQFF.

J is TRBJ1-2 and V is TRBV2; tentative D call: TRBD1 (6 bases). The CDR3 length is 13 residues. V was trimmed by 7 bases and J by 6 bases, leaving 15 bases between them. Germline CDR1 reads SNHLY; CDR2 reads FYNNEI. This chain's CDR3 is CASTTPRGNGYTF. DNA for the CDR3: TGTGCCAGCACTACCCCTAGGGGGAATGGCTACACCTTC.

CDR3 region: CAWPEGTGGSPWYEQYF. The CDR3 DNA is TGTGCCTGGCCCGAGGGGACAGGTGGATCTCCTTGGTACGAGCAGTACTTC. The chain couples TRBV30 to TRBJ2-7; the match to TRBD1 covers 8 bases. Trimming removed 5 bases from V and 4 bases from J; junction bases left unmatched: 19. Germline CDR1 and CDR2: GTSNPN and SVGIG (reference sequence). The CDR3 sequence is 17 residues long.

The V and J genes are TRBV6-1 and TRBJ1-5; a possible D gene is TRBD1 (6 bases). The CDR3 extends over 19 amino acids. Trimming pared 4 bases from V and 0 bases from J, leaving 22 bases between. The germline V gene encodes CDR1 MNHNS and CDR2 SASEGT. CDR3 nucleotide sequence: TGTGCCAGCAGTGCCAGTTCTACCACAGGGAAATATAGCAATCAGCCCCAGCATTTT. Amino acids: CASSASSTTGKYSNQPQHF.

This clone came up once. CDR3 bases: TGTGCCAGCAGCTTAAGATCTAGCGGCACAGATACGCAGTATTTT. Translation gives CASSLRSSGTDTQYF. The chain couples TRBV11-2 to TRBJ2-3; D is possibly TRBD2 (6 bases). Between the trimmed V and J ends, which lost 2 bases and 1 base, there was a span of 10 bases. The CDR3 runs to 15 residues. Germline values: CDR1 SGHAT, CDR2 FQNNGV.

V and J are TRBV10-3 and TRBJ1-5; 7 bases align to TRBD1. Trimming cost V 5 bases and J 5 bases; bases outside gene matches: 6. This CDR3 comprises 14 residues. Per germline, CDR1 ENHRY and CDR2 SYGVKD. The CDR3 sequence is CAISPQGDHQPQHF. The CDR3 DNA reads TGTGCCATCAGTCCTCAGGGGGACCATCAGCCCCAGCATTTT.

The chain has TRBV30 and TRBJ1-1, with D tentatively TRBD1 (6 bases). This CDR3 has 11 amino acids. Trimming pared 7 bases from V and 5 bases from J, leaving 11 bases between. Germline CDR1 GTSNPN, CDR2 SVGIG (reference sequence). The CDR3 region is CAYSTGTEAFF. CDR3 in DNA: TGTGCCTATTCAACAGGGACTGAAGCTTTCTTT.

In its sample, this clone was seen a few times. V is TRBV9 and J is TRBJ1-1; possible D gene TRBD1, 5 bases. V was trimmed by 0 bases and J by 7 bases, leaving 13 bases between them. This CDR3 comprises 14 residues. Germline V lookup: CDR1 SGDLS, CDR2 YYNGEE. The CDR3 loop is CASSVEGARGEAFF. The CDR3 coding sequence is TGTGCCAGCAGCGTAGAAGGAGCTAGGGGTGAAGCTTTCTTT. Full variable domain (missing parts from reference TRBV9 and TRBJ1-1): DSGVTQTPKHLITATGQRVTLRCSPRSGDLSVYWYQQSLDQGLQFLIQYYNGEERAKGNILERFSAQQFPDLHSELNLSSLELGDSALYFCASSVEGARGEAFFGQGTRLTVV.

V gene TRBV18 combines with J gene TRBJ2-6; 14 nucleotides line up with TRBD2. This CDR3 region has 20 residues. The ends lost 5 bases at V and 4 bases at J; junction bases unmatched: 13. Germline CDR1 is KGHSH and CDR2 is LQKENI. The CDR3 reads CASSVLTGLAGVLGANVLTF. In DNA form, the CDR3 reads TGTGCCAGCTCAGTACTAACGGGACTAGCGGGAGTTTTGGGGGCCAACGTCCTGACTTTC.

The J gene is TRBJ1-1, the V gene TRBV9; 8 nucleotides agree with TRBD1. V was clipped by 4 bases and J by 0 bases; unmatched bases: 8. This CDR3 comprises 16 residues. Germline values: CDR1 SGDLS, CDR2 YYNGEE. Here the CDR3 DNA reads TGTGCCAGCAGCCCTCGGACAGGGTGGGTGAACACTGAAGCTTTCTTT. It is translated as CASSPRTGWVNTEAFF.